Following are 20 T cell receptor beta chains from one sample sequenced in a study of T cell repertoires in cytomegalovirus infection. Their target antigens are unknown. Via MiXCR, TCRdb re-called the reads, giving one row per CDR3 protein. Among 80,000 or so distinct CDR3 sequences listed, around 40% were seen once. The sequencing used CD8+ T cells from cultured PBMCs, collected from culture after CMV antigen stimulation. Receptors were obtained from a human donor in good health (CMV status not recorded). Some clones in this sample may be carry-over from other donors' samples.

J is TRBJ2-5 and V is TRBV27; possible D gene TRBD2, 5 bases. CDR1 is MNHEY and CDR2 is SMNVEV in the germline V gene (reference sequence). V lost 0 bases and J lost 5, with 16 bases in between. CDR3 length: 16 residues. The CDR3 reads CASSLSSGVTWETQYF. The CDR3, as DNA: TGTGCCAGCAGTTTATCATCCGGGGTCACATGGGAGACCCAGTACTTC.

This clonotype was found a few times. This sequence joins TRBV28 and TRBJ2-7, with D perhaps matching TRBD1 (6 bases). CDR3 length: 15 amino acids. The V end was cut by 3 bases, the J end by 0 bases, with 12 bases between. Looked up from germline, CDR1 is MDHEN and CDR2 is SYDVKM. The CDR3 nucleotides read TGTGCCAGCAGTTTTCGGCAGGGGAGCTCCTACGAGCAGTACTTC. Translating it yields CASSFRQGSSYEQYF.

This rearrangement joins TRBV5-5 to TRBJ1-6; D might be TRBD1 (5 bases). Between the trimmed V and J ends, which lost 5 bases and 10 bases, there was a span of 28 bases. Germline-derived CDR1 and CDR2 are SGHKS and YYEKEE (reference sequence). This CDR3 is 18 amino acids long. The CDR3 protein is CASSPGPFPPRGESPLHF. The DNA of the CDR3 is TGTGCCAGCAGTCCGGGACCCTTTCCTCCCAGAGGGGAATCACCCCTCCACTTT.

This clonotype has only a few counts. The rearrangement links TRBV7-9 to TRBJ1-1; no firm D call. The V end lost 1 base, the J end lost 1 base, and 19 bases lay between the germline ends. The CDR3 is 18 residues long. The germline V gene encodes CDR1 SEHNR and CDR2 FQNEAQ (reference sequence). Here the CDR3 reads CASSLDPPATVQNTEAFF. The DNA of the CDR3 is TGTGCCAGCAGCTTAGACCCCCCCGCCACGGTCCAGAACACTGAAGCTTTCTTT.

The chain joins TRBV7-6 to TRBJ2-1; 7 bases are a match to TRBD2. The CDR3 contains 15 residues. The germline V gene encodes CDR1 SGHVS and CDR2 FNYEAQ. V trimming: 7 bases; J trimming: 4 bases; junction bases outside the gene matches: 10. This CDR3 reads CASTSGGGDYNEQFF. For the CDR3, the DNA is TGTGCCAGCACCTCGGGTGGGGGGGATTACAATGAGCAGTTCTTC.

This clonotype was found once. V is TRBV6-6 and J is TRBJ1-1; D gene uncertain. The ends were cut back, 2 bases at V and 4 bases at J, with 11 bases in the middle. CDR1 is MNHNY, CDR2 SVGAGI, per germline (reference sequence). The CDR3 is made up of 14 amino acids. CDR3 DNA sequence: TGTGCCAGCAGTTACGACCCAAGCCCCACTGAAGCTTTCTTT. It is translated as CASSYDPSPTEAFF.

This clonotype was counted many times. The DNA for the CDR3 is TGTGCCAGCAGCTTAGATGGACTCAGTTACGAGCAGTACTTC. It yields the protein CASSLDGLSYEQYF. The V and J genes are TRBV7-2 and TRBJ2-7; a weak D match, TRBD2 (5 bases). The CDR3 is 14 residues long. CDR1 SGHTA and CDR2 FQGNSA come from the germline V gene. The ends were cut back, 1 base at V and 4 bases at J, with 11 bases in the middle.

The genes are TRBV7-3 and TRBJ1-5; the D is unclear. V shed 4 bases and J shed 5 bases, with 15 bases lying between them. The CDR3 spans 15 residues. Germline V CDR1 and CDR2: SGHTA, FQGTGA. CDR3 loop: CASSSGPTADQPQHF. In DNA, the CDR3 is TGTGCCAGCAGCTCCGGACCGACCGCGGATCAGCCCCAGCATTTT.

V and J are TRBV7-4 and TRBJ2-1; D uncertain. There are 14 residues in the CDR3. CDR1 is SGHVT, CDR2 SQSDAQ, per germline. V was cut by 2 bases and J by 5 bases, with 10 bases left in between. This CDR3 reads CASSLFASHNEQFF. CDR3 sequence (DNA): TGTGCCAGCAGCTTATTTGCCAGCCACAATGAGCAGTTCTTC.

The V and J genes are TRBV12-3 or TRBV12-4 and TRBJ1-1, with 9 positions matching TRBD1. The CDR3 length is 15 residues. V gave up 6 bases and J gave up 4 bases; unmatched junction bases: 9. The CDR3 reads CASSFGPGQGTEAFF. CDR3 coding DNA: TGTGCCAGCAGCTTTGGGCCGGGACAGGGCACTGAAGCTTTCTTT.

This chain uses TRBV5-6 with TRBJ1-1; D is unclear. The CDR3 spans 15 residues. Germline values: CDR1 SGHDT, CDR2 YYEEEE. V was clipped by 1 base and J by 0 bases, with 10 bases between them. The CDR3, as DNA: TGTGCCAGCAGCTTGTCGCCTGGTCTGAACACTGAAGCTTTCTTT. This codes for CASSLSPGLNTEAFF.

This clonotype was seen a handful of times. The chain has TRBV25-1 and TRBJ2-5; unclear D gene. The CDR3 contains 13 residues. Germline CDR1 MGHDK, CDR2 SYGVNS. Trimming stripped 4 bases from V and 5 bases from J, with 11 bases between. The CDR3 loop reads CASSGPPFETQYF. The CDR3 DNA reads as TGTGCCAGCAGTGGTCCTCCGTTTGAGACCCAGTACTTC.

Comments on this clonotype: A single base separates this from a much larger clone, so it may be a read error. The J gene is TRBJ2-2, the V gene TRBV7-2, with 9 bases that match TRBD2. V gave up 4 bases and J gave up 3 bases; unmatched junction bases: 6. The CDR3 is made up of 16 amino acids. The germline CDR1 and CDR2 sequences are SGHTA and FQGNSA. This CDR3 reads CASSSKAGGYTGELFF. In nucleotides, the CDR3 is TGTGCCAGCAGCTCGAAAGCGGGGGGTTACACCGGGGAGCTGTTTTTT.

This chain connects TRBV28 to TRBJ2-1; 7 bases are a match to TRBD1. This CDR3 has 15 amino acids. Trimming at V came to 5 bases and at J to 2 bases, leaving 6 bases not matched to a gene. Per germline, CDR1 MDHEN and CDR2 SYDVKM. CDR3 loop: CASSGTDWAYNEQFF. CDR3 nucleotides: TGTGCCAGCAGTGGGACAGACTGGGCCTACAATGAGCAGTTCTTC.

The chain joins TRBV20-1 to TRBJ1-2; D gene unclear. Trimming took 0 bases from V and 5 from J, leaving 13 bases between them. The germline V gene has CDR1 DFQATT and CDR2 SNEGSKA (reference sequence). The CDR3 spans 14 residues. The DNA for the CDR3 is TGCAGTGCTAGAGATAGGGAGACGGGATATGGCTACACCTTC. Residues: CSARDRETGYGYTF.

CDR3 region: CASSSQLSTDTQYF. The CDR3, as DNA: TGTGCCAGCAGTTCACAATTAAGTACAGATACGCAGTATTTT. V is TRBV28 and J is TRBJ2-3; D remains unclear. In germline, CDR1 is MDHEN, CDR2 SYDVKM. The CDR3 has 14 residues. The V and J ends lost 4 bases and 3 bases respectively, with 11 bases between them.

This rearrangement joins TRBV4-2 to TRBJ2-5, with a possible D match to TRBD2 (5 bases). This CDR3 has 17 amino acids. Germline V gene data show CDR1 as LGHNA and CDR2 as YNFKEQ. Trimming removed 1 base at V and 2 bases at J, with 17 bases between. The CDR3: CASSQGSPGWEQETQYF. The CDR3, as DNA: TGTGCCAGCAGCCAAGGCTCTCCGGGATGGGAACAAGAGACCCAGTACTTC.

This clonotype has only a few counts. This chain uses TRBV27 with TRBJ2-7; the D gene is possibly TRBD1 (5 bases). The CDR3 spans 13 residues. Germline assignment: CDR1 MNHEY and CDR2 SMNVEV (reference sequence). V was cut by 3 bases and J by 7 bases, with 13 bases left in between. The CDR3 DNA reads TGTGCCAGCAGTTTGTCAGGGCCAAATGAGCAGTACTTC. It yields the protein CASSLSGPNEQYF.

The chain uses TRBV5-6 and TRBJ2-5, with D perhaps matching TRBD2 (6 bases). Germline V gene lookup returns CDR1 SGHDT and CDR2 YYEEEE. Trimming pared 5 bases from V and 3 bases from J, leaving 17 bases between. There are 15 residues in the CDR3. For the CDR3, the DNA is TGTGCCAGCAGTTCTCCGTGGGACTTTAAAGAGACCCAGTACTTC. It translates to CASSSPWDFKETQYF.

This clonotype has just a few counts. This sequence joins TRBV4-1 and TRBJ2-3; D remains ambiguous. V was cut by 2 bases and J by 5 bases, with 8 bases left in between. The germline gives CDR1 MGHRA, CDR2 YSYEKL. The CDR3 is 13 residues long. CDR3 bases: TGCGCCAGCAGCCAATCAATTGAAGATACGCAGTATTTT. Amino acids: CASSQSIEDTQYF.